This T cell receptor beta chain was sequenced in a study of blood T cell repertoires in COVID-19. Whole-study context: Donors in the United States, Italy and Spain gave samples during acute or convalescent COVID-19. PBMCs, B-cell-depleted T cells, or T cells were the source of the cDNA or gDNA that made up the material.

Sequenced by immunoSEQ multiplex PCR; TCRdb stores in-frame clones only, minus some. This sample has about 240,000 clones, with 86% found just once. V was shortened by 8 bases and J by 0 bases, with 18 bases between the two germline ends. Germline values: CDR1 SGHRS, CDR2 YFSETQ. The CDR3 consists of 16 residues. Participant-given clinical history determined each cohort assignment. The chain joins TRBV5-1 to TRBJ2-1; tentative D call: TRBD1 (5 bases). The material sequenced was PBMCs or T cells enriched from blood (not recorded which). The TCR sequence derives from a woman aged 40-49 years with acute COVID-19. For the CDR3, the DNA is TGCGCCAGTGATACAGGCCCTTCGGACTCCTACAATGAGCAGTTCTTC. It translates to CASDTGPSDSYNEQFF.